The source of this T cell receptor (beta chain) is a study of T cell responses to AZD1222 COVID-19 vaccine. The repertoire was sequenced with immunoSEQ multiplex PCR; TCRdb's copy has only in-frame clones and lacks some. The table records approximately 160,000 clones, roughly 87% of them present only once. CDR1 and CDR2 from the germline V gene are MNHEY and SVGAGI. The J segment lost 7 bases and the V segment lost 5 bases, leaving 4 bases of the junction unmatched. The CDR3 loop spans 14 amino acids. The clonotype comes from an adult in good health. Sequenced here: peripheral blood, sampled on day 0 of AZD1222 vaccination. This sequence joins TRBV6-5 and TRBJ1-4; TRBD1 matches at 10 bases. CDR3 coding DNA: TGTGCCAGCAGTCTGACAGGGGGCGGTGAAAAACTGTTTTTT. It encodes CASSLTGGGEKLFF.